The T cell receptor beta chain described here comes from a study of cytomegalovirus exposure and HLA in healthy donors. Profiling relied on immunoSEQ multiplex PCR, and the TCRdb table lists in-frame clones only, not all of them. Here the sample spans roughly 120,000 clones, more than 70% being singletons. This clone was observed a single time. The CDR3 has 14 residues. Deletions cut 4 bases from V and 7 bases from J, with 18 bases between. CDR1 is SGHRS, CDR2 YFSETQ, per germline. The source is a man between 18 and 29 years old in good health and CMV-seronegative. Source material: PBMCs. The chain combines TRBV5-1 with TRBJ2-7; D may be TRBD2 (6 bases). CDR3 nucleotide sequence: TGCGCCAGCAGCAACCCGACTAGTGGGGGAGAGCAGTACTTC. This codes for CASSNPTSGGEQYF.